These 18 T cell receptor beta chains were sequenced from one sample in a study of OX40 agonist ivuxolimab in advanced cancers. Repertoires were generated with immunoSEQ multiplex PCR, while TCRdb's copy carries only in-frame clones and drops some. The sample lists 53,000 or so clones, about 81% seen once, with 13% in the top ten. This specimen consisted of CD4+ or CD8+ T cells sorted from blood, obtained in a trial of the OX40 agonist ivuxolimab. Receptors originate from an adult with an advanced solid tumor such as melanoma, head and neck, liver or kidney cancer.

The V and J genes are TRBV11-2 and TRBJ2-5; 14 nucleotides match TRBD2. The CDR3 totals 18 residues. Germline V gene data show CDR1 as SGHAT and CDR2 as FQNNGV. The V and J ends lost 5 bases and 4 bases, in that order; junction bases with no gene match: 12. CDR3: CASSRNAGLAGAAETQYF. The CDR3 DNA is TGTGCCAGCAGCCGCAATGCGGGACTAGCGGGAGCGGCAGAGACCCAGTACTTC.

The chain couples TRBV4-1 to TRBJ2-1, with D perhaps matching TRBD1 or TRBD2 (5 bases each). The germline CDR1 and CDR2 sequences are MGHRA and YSYEKL. V was trimmed by 8 bases and J by 0 bases, leaving 11 bases between them. The CDR3 spans 14 residues. CDR3 in DNA: TGCGCCAGCCGGGACGCGAGCTCCTACAATGAGCAGTTCTTC. Translation gives CASRDASSYNEQFF.

In this sample, this clone turned up a few times. The chain carries TRBV7-2 and TRBJ1-1; D gene unclear. V lost 6 bases, J lost 3 bases, and 14 bases lay in between. The CDR3 extends over 14 amino acids. Germline V CDR1 and CDR2: SGHTA, FQGNSA. CDR3 in DNA: TGTGCCAGCAGACTCGATGGAGCGGACACTGAAGCTTTCTTT. Encoded protein: CASRLDGADTEAFF.

A single count supports this clone. The chain carries TRBV27 and TRBJ1-1, with D perhaps TRBD1 (6 bases). In germline, CDR1 is MNHEY, CDR2 SMNVEV (reference sequence). Trimming shortened V by 3 bases and J by 4 bases, and 9 bases separated the two germline ends. The CDR3 has 13 residues. The CDR3 reads CASSFQGSTEAFF. In nucleotides, the CDR3 is TGTGCCAGCAGTTTTCAGGGGAGCACTGAAGCTTTCTTT.

This clone occurred a few times. J is TRBJ2-1 and V is TRBV5-1; 10 nucleotides line up with TRBD2. V trimming: 2 bases; J trimming: 8 bases; junction bases outside the gene matches: 7. The germline CDR1 and CDR2 sequences are SGHRS and YFSETQ. The CDR3 is made up of 15 amino acids. DNA for the CDR3: TGCGCCAGCAGCTTCGGACCTAGCGGGAGCTATGAGCAGTTCTTC. Its protein product is CASSFGPSGSYEQFF.

J is TRBJ1-4 and V is TRBV9; D is unresolved. This CDR3 region has 17 residues. CDR1 and CDR2 (germline): SGDLS, YYNGEE. V was shortened by 4 bases and J by 4 bases, with 20 bases between the two germline ends. The CDR3 is CASSQKGGSRVNEKLFF. The CDR3 DNA reads as TGTGCCAGCAGCCAAAAGGGTGGGTCTCGGGTTAATGAAAAACTGTTTTTT.

The CDR3 here is CASSHSGSHTGELFF. The CDR3 region has the DNA TGTGCCAGCTCGCACTCAGGGAGCCACACCGGGGAGCTGTTTTTT. This chain joins TRBV18 and TRBJ2-2; D may match TRBD1 or TRBD2 (5 bases each). The CDR3 is made up of 15 amino acids. Germline loops: CDR1 KGHSH, CDR2 LQKENI. With 6 bases removed from V and 3 bases from J, the gap between germline ends came to 14 bases.

The CDR3 DNA reads TGTGCCAGCAGCCCCCGGCAGGGAGGGTTGAATGAGCAGTTCTTC. The encoded protein is CASSPRQGGLNEQFF. The chain couples TRBV5-5 to TRBJ2-1; 7 nucleotides match TRBD2. Germline trimming cut 4 bases from V and 7 bases from J; bases unmatched to any gene: 11. CDR1 SGHKS and CDR2 YYEKEE come from the germline V gene (reference sequence). The CDR3 extends over 15 amino acids.

The CDR3 nucleotides are TGTGCCAGCACCCGGCTTGGGACAGGGGCCTACAATGAGCAGTTCTTC. This sequence encodes CASTRLGTGAYNEQFF. V and J are TRBV7-8 and TRBJ2-1; 10 nucleotides match TRBD1. Trimming took 7 bases from V and 2 from J; bases not matched to a gene: 8. This CDR3 comprises 16 residues. Germline V gene sequence: CDR1 SGHVS, CDR2 FQNEAQ.

The rearrangement joins TRBV5-4 to TRBJ2-4; 8 bases line up with TRBD2. Germline V gene sequence: CDR1 SGHNT, CDR2 YYREEE (reference sequence). This CDR3 has 16 residues. With V trimmed by 1 base and J by 6 bases, 9 bases remained unmatched. DNA of the CDR3: TGTGCCAGCAGCTTGTATGAGGGCGGGAGGTTAAACATTCAGTACTTC. Its protein product is CASSLYEGGRLNIQYF. The whole variable domain, remainder taken from reference TRBV5-4 and TRBJ2-4, is ETGVTQSPTHLIKTRGQQVTLRCSSQSGHNTVSWYQQALGQGPQFIFQYYREEENGRGNFPPRFSGLQFPNYSSELNVNALELDDSALYLCASSLYEGGRLNIQYFGAGTRLSVL.

The chain's CDR3 is CASSEGSRADTQYF. In DNA, the CDR3 is TGTGCCAGCAGTGAGGGGTCCCGTGCAGATACGCAGTATTTT. V gene TRBV6-6 combines with J gene TRBJ2-3; D could derive from TRBD1 or TRBD2 (5 bases each). The CDR3 runs to 14 residues. The V gene lost 5 bases and the J gene lost 4 bases, with 13 bases spanning the gap. Germline CDR1 and CDR2: MNHNY and SVGAGI (reference sequence).

The V and J genes are TRBV19 and TRBJ1-1; 9 bases align to TRBD1. V trimming: 7 bases; J trimming: 3 bases; junction bases outside the gene matches: 6. The CDR3 spans 14 residues. In germline, CDR1 is LNHDA, CDR2 SQIVND (reference sequence). The CDR3 here is CASTEQGADTEAFF. The CDR3, as DNA: TGTGCCAGTACCGAACAGGGGGCCGACACTGAAGCTTTCTTT.

This rearrangement joins TRBV2 to TRBJ2-3; D possibly matches TRBD1 or TRBD2 (5 bases each). This CDR3 spans 15 amino acids. CDR1 is SNHLY and CDR2 is FYNNEI in the germline V gene. Trimming left V 0 bases short and J 4 bases short, with 11 bases between. The CDR3 nucleotides are TGTGCCAGCAGTGAAGCTCGGGGCTTTGCAGATACGCAGTATTTT. Encoded protein: CASSEARGFADTQYF.

This clone was found a few times. CDR3 protein: CASSEMGTGLPQHF. The CDR3 bases are TGTGCCAGCAGTGAAATGGGGACAGGGCTGCCCCAGCATTTT. The chain employs TRBV6-1 and TRBJ1-5, with TRBD1 identical over 9 bases. Losses at the gene ends were 2 bases for V and 9 bases for J; bases not matched to a gene: 5. The CDR3 consists of 14 residues. CDR1 is MNHNS and CDR2 is SASEGT in the germline V gene.

The chain links TRBV18 to TRBJ2-3, with D tentatively TRBD2 (5 bases). Germline values: CDR1 KGHSH, CDR2 LQKENI. V was pared by 3 bases and J by 2 bases, with 9 bases between. This CDR3 region has 14 residues. In DNA, the CDR3 is TGTGCCAGCTCACCCAGCGGTATCACAGATACGCAGTATTTT. Encoded protein: CASSPSGITDTQYF.

The rearrangement joins TRBV7-9 to TRBJ2-1, with D tentatively TRBD1 (5 bases). V lost 1 base to trimming and J lost 13 bases, with 11 bases between them. In germline, CDR1 is SEHNR, CDR2 FQNEAQ (reference sequence). CDR3 size: 12 residues. CDR3 region: CASSLESTGQFF. The CDR3 DNA sequence: TGTGCCAGCAGCTTAGAATCCACAGGACAGTTCTTC.

The chain is built from TRBV29-1 and TRBJ1-3; no reliable D call. From germline, CDR1 is SQVTM and CDR2 ANQGSEA. V was cut by 4 bases and J by 0 bases, with 7 bases left in between. The CDR3 totals 13 residues. CDR3 sequence reads: CSVGVSSGNTIYF. DNA of the CDR3: TGCAGCGTTGGGGTCAGCTCTGGAAACACCATATATTTT.

CDR3 protein: CASTVDRGFTGELFF. The DNA for the CDR3 is TGTGCCAGCACCGTGGACAGGGGGTTCACCGGGGAGCTGTTTTTT. This sequence joins TRBV6-6 and TRBJ2-2; 10 bases fit TRBD1. V dropped 7 bases and J dropped 4; count of bases not matched to a gene: 6. CDR3 length equals 15 residues. CDR1 is MNHNY, CDR2 SVGAGI, per germline (reference sequence).